A single sample gave rise to the 30 T cell receptor beta chains below, sequenced in a study of T cells in Graves' hyperthyroidism and ophthalmopathy. TCR beta CDR3 regions were amplified from RNA transcripts. The HTBI primer set drove a first-round RT-PCR of the TCR CDR3. MiXCR was run by TCRdb on the multiplex PCR reads, yielding one entry per CDR3 protein. The table lists over 200,000 distinct CDR3 sequences, 15% to 20% of them singletons. Source material: blood. These receptors all come from a man aged 50 to 60 with Graves' hyperthyroidism.

This clonotype occurred many times. In DNA form, the CDR3 reads TGTGCCAGCAGTCGCAACGGACTAGCTGAGGAGACCCAGTACTTC. Protein sequence: CASSRNGLAEETQYF. This chain connects TRBV6-1 to TRBJ2-5; 8 bases line up with TRBD2. Trimming cost V 5 bases and J 5 bases; bases outside gene matches: 10. CDR1 MNHNS and CDR2 SASEGT come from the germline V gene. This CDR3 spans 15 amino acids.

This clonotype was detected ten times or more. The CDR3 spells CASSLELTSGLTGTDTQYF. The CDR3 DNA is TGTGCCAGCAGCTTAGAGCTTACTAGCGGCCTAACGGGGACAGATACGCAGTATTTT. This chain connects TRBV7-8 to TRBJ2-3; the match to TRBD2 covers 8 bases. The junction had 15 bases not matched to a gene; V was cut back by 1 base and J by 3 bases. Germline CDR1 is SGHVS and CDR2 is FQNEAQ. The CDR3 is 19 residues long.

This clonotype appeared many times. J is TRBJ2-1 and V is TRBV20-1; 9 bases match TRBD2. The germline gives CDR1 DFQATT, CDR2 SNEGSKA (reference sequence). The CDR3 consists of 15 residues. V shed 5 bases, J shed 6 bases, and the junction held 11 bases outside the gene matches. DNA for the CDR3: TGCAGTGCTGCTAGACTAGCGGATCCTTTCAATGAGCAGTTCTTC. Translation: CSAARLADPFNEQFF.

This clonotype appeared many times. The CDR3: CASSRSPGTRRGETQYF. The CDR3 DNA sequence: TGTGCCAGCAGTAGGTCCCCCGGGACTAGGAGGGGAGAGACCCAGTACTTC. The V and J genes are TRBV2 and TRBJ2-5; 8 bases match TRBD2. This CDR3 region has 17 residues. V was pared by 5 bases and J by 4 bases, with 15 bases of the junction left unmatched. CDR1 is SNHLY and CDR2 is FYNNEI in the germline V gene. Based on the CDR3 plus reference TRBV2 and TRBJ2-5, the full variable domain is EPEVTQTPSHQVTQMGQEVILRCVPISNHLYFYWYRQILGQKVEFLVSFYNNEISEKSEIFDDQFSVERPDGSNFTLKIRSTKLEDSAMYFCASSRSPGTRRGETQYFGPGTRLLVL.

This clonotype showed up many times. CDR3 coding DNA: TGTGCCAGCAGGGGACTATTGAACACTGAAGCTTTCTTT. Its translation is CASRGLLNTEAFF. This chain connects TRBV7-9 to TRBJ1-1; a possible D gene is TRBD1 (5 bases). Trimming took 6 bases from V and 0 from J, leaving 8 bases between them. The CDR3 has 13 amino acids. Germline V CDR1 and CDR2: SEHNR, FQNEAQ (reference sequence).

A word on this clonotype: One junction end does not reproduce the germline sequence, and a read error may be involved. The chain couples TRBV7-9 to TRBJ1-5; TRBD1 matches at 9 bases. CDR3 length equals 16 residues. The germline gives CDR1 SEHNR, CDR2 FQNEAQ (reference sequence). The CDR3 DNA follows: TGTGCCAACAGCCCGGGACAGGGCTATAGCAATCAGCCCCAGCATTTT. Encoded protein: CANSPGQGYSNQPQHF.

This clonotype was seen repeatedly, ten times or more. The J gene is TRBJ1-2, the V gene TRBV20-1, with D perhaps matching TRBD1 (6 bases). The length of the CDR3 is 13 residues. Germline V gene sequence: CDR1 DFQATT, CDR2 SNEGSKA (reference sequence). V lost 6 bases, J lost 4 bases, and 15 bases lay in between. The CDR3 loop is CSATPQDSYGYTF. The CDR3 DNA is TGCAGTGCCACCCCTCAGGACAGCTATGGCTACACCTTC.

The rearrangement uses TRBV20-1 and TRBJ2-5; TRBD2 might be the D (5 bases). The CDR3 spans 15 residues. The germline CDR1 and CDR2 sequences are DFQATT and SNEGSKA (reference sequence). V lost 6 bases and J lost 0, with 17 bases in between. CDR3 region: CSAIDQRNNQETQYF. In nucleotides, the CDR3 is TGCAGTGCCATTGACCAGCGGAACAACCAAGAGACCCAGTACTTC.

This clonotype turned up a few times. This rearrangement joins TRBV6-9 to TRBJ2-2, with 9 positions matching TRBD1. V lost 3 bases, J lost 3 bases, and 5 bases stayed unmatched. Germline CDR1 is MNHGY and CDR2 is SVAAGI. This CDR3 has 16 residues. CDR3 loop: CASSYIQGADTGELFF. CDR3 DNA sequence: TGTGCCAGCAGTTACATACAGGGGGCGGACACCGGGGAGCTGTTTTTT.

This clonotype has a single count. Germline and junction disagree at one end, which may indicate a read error. The genes are TRBV18 and TRBJ1-4; unclear D gene. The germline V gene encodes CDR1 KGHSH and CDR2 LQKENI. The CDR3 covers 12 residues. The CDR3 here is CASSPLNERLFF. CDR3 coding DNA: TGTGCCAGCTCACCTCTTAATGAAAGACTGTTTTTT.

There are a few counts of this clonotype. J is TRBJ1-3 and V is TRBV6-2 or TRBV6-3; TRBD1 might be the D (5 bases). The CDR3 has 14 residues. V was cut by 5 bases and J by 0 bases, with 8 bases left in between. The germline CDR1 and CDR2 sequences are MNHEY and SVGEGT. As DNA, the CDR3 is TGTGCCAGCAGTCGGGGGAACTCTGGAAACACCATATATTTT. It encodes CASSRGNSGNTIYF.

This clonotype showed up many times. V usage is TRBV29-1 and J usage is TRBJ2-7, with D perhaps being TRBD1 or TRBD2 (6 bases each). V dropped 7 bases and J dropped 4 bases, with 17 bases sitting between them. CDR1 and CDR2 (germline): SQVTM, ANQGSEA. The length of the CDR3 is 13 residues. The CDR3 region is CSAGAGGNYEQYF. CDR3 nucleotides: TGCAGCGCGGGGGCCGGGGGAAATTACGAGCAGTACTTC.

This clonotype turned up a few times. The chain recombines TRBV19 with TRBJ2-5, with D perhaps being TRBD1 or TRBD2 (6 bases each). Per germline, CDR1 LNHDA and CDR2 SQIVND (reference sequence). The CDR3 sequence is 18 residues long. V dropped 2 bases and J dropped 7 bases, with 26 bases sitting between them. The CDR3 reads CASSIRGARGWTGGTQYF. In nucleotides, the CDR3 is TGTGCCAGTAGTATACGCGGGGCCAGGGGATGGACCGGAGGGACCCAGTACTTC.

Regarding this clonotype: This may come from a read error, since a much larger clone is one base off. The CDR3 ends on some other residue instead of the conserved phenylalanine or tryptophan, so this is likely a read error. The CDR3 coding sequence is TGCAGTGCTACCCCCGGGACTACCGCATTTTCCTACGAGCAGTACTCC. It is translated as CSATPGTTAFSYEQYS. The chain is built from TRBV20-1 and TRBJ2-7; 7 positions agree with TRBD2. Losses at the gene ends were 4 bases for V and 1 base for J; bases not matched to a gene: 13. Germline CDR1 reads DFQATT; CDR2 reads SNEGSKA (reference sequence). The CDR3 loop spans 16 amino acids.

A few counts support this clonotype. The chain has TRBV9 and TRBJ2-3, with TRBD2 identical over 7 bases. J was trimmed by 5 bases and V by 0 bases; bases with no gene match: 6. The CDR3 runs to 15 residues. Looked up from germline, CDR1 is SGDLS and CDR2 is YYNGEE. The CDR3 protein is CASSVDPREGDTQYF. CDR3 coding DNA: TGTGCCAGCAGCGTAGATCCCAGGGAGGGAGATACGCAGTATTTT.

Many counts were recorded for this clonotype. The J gene is TRBJ2-1, the V gene TRBV20-1, with 14 bases lining up with TRBD2. Trimming removed 0 bases from V and 0 bases from J; junction bases left unmatched: 7. The CDR3 loop spans 19 amino acids. CDR1 is DFQATT, CDR2 SNEGSKA, per germline (reference sequence). The CDR3 region has the DNA TGCAGTGCTAGAGACACCGGGACTAGCGGGAGAGGCTCCTACAATGAGCAGTTCTTC. The encoded protein is CSARDTGTSGRGSYNEQFF.

The chain employs TRBV28 and TRBJ1-4, with TRBD1 as a possible D gene (5 bases). Between the trimmed V and J ends, which lost 3 bases and 7 bases, there was a span of 12 bases. The CDR3 is 14 amino acids. The germline V gene encodes CDR1 MDHEN and CDR2 SYDVKM. The CDR3 DNA reads as TGTGCCAGCAGTTTGTGGGGGAAGGCTGAAAAACTGTTTTTT. Its translation is CASSLWGKAEKLFF.

This clonotype has only a few counts. The chain couples TRBV5-4 to TRBJ2-3; TRBD1 aligns across 10 bases. Per germline, CDR1 SGHNT and CDR2 YYREEE (reference sequence). With 3 bases clipped from V and 5 bases from J, the junction kept 6 bases outside the gene matches. The CDR3 covers 15 residues. The CDR3 region is CASSSRDRGGDTQYF. Written as DNA, the CDR3 is TGTGCCAGCAGCTCCCGGGACAGGGGAGGAGATACGCAGTATTTT. The full variable domain, completed using reference TRBV5-4 and TRBJ2-3, is ETGVTQSPTHLIKTRGQQVTLRCSSQSGHNTVSWYQQALGQGPQFIFQYYREEENGRGNFPPRFSGLQFPNYSSELNVNALELDDSALYLCASSSRDRGGDTQYFGPGTRLTVL.

This clonotype was picked up many times. The chain recombines TRBV20-1 with TRBJ2-1; D is undetermined. The ends were cut back, 6 bases at V and 7 bases at J, with 22 bases in the middle. CDR3 length equals 15 residues. CDR1 and CDR2 (germline): DFQATT, SNEGSKA (reference sequence). The CDR3: CSASPAAGVGNEQFF. CDR3 in DNA: TGCAGTGCCTCCCCAGCCGCTGGGGTAGGTAATGAGCAGTTCTTC.

This sequence joins TRBV19 and TRBJ2-7, with D possibly being TRBD2 (5 bases). CDR1 is LNHDA, CDR2 SQIVND, per germline (reference sequence). V gave up 10 bases and J gave up 7 bases, with 17 bases separating them. The CDR3 is made up of 12 amino acids. Written as DNA, the CDR3 is TGTGCCACCTCATCGGTCCGGGGTGAGCAGTACTTC. Residues: CATSSVRGEQYF.

This clonotype was recorded at least ten times. The CDR3 sequence is CSAPNPVAGFSDTQYF. CDR3 DNA: TGCAGTGCTCCAAACCCCGTAGCGGGATTCTCAGATACGCAGTATTTT. The V gene is TRBV20-1, the J gene TRBJ2-3; 8 bases agree with TRBD2. The CDR3 extends over 16 amino acids. In germline, CDR1 is DFQATT, CDR2 SNEGSKA (reference sequence). After removal of 5 bases from V and 4 bases from J, the junction contained 14 bases not matched to a gene.

This clonotype appeared many times. The chain has TRBV29-1 and TRBJ2-1; the match to TRBD2 covers 8 bases. CDR1 and CDR2 from the germline V gene are SQVTM and ANQGSEA. V lost 7 bases, J lost 7 bases, and 15 bases stayed unmatched. There are 15 residues in the CDR3. CDR3 nucleotide sequence: TGCAGCGGGGGACCCCTGACCGGGAGGGTGAATGAGCAGTTCTTC. Amino acids: CSGGPLTGRVNEQFF.

This clonotype was counted many times. The rearrangement links TRBV6-2 or TRBV6-3 to TRBJ2-1; D gene uncertain. Looked up from germline, CDR1 is MNHEY and CDR2 is SVGEGT. The germline V and J ends were trimmed by 2 bases and 5 bases, with 7 bases remaining between them. There are 13 residues in the CDR3. Here the CDR3 reads CASSYLGHNEQFF. The CDR3 bases are TGTGCCAGCAGTTACCTAGGACACAATGAGCAGTTCTTC.

The genes are TRBV5-1 and TRBJ2-1, with 8 bases lining up with TRBD2. The CDR3 extends over 16 amino acids. After removal of 0 bases from V and 6 bases from J, the junction contained 8 bases not matched to a gene. CDR1 and CDR2 from the germline V gene are SGHRS and YFSETQ. The CDR3 spells CASSLGGTRLTNEQFF. CDR3 bases: TGCGCCAGCAGCTTGGGAGGGACTAGACTTACCAATGAGCAGTTCTTC. Looking up the rest from reference TRBV5-1 and TRBJ2-1 gives the full variable domain: KAGVTQTPRYLIKTRGQQVTLSCSPISGHRSVSWYQQTPGQGLQFLFEYFSETQRNKGNFPGRFSGRQFSNSRSEMNVSTLELGDSALYLCASSLGGTRLTNEQFFGPGTRLTVL.

This clonotype occurred a few times. This chain connects TRBV12-3 or TRBV12-4 to TRBJ1-1; a weak D match, TRBD1 (6 bases). Trimming took off 7 bases at V and 4 bases at J, with 13 bases between the two ends. The CDR3 spans 13 residues. The CDR3 region is CASNTIRGTEAFF. The CDR3, as DNA: TGTGCCAGCAACACCATCAGGGGCACTGAAGCTTTCTTT.

Notes on this clonotype: One end of the junction is discordant with germline, which a read error may explain. This chain links TRBV5-1 with TRBJ1-4; 7 bases map to TRBD1. The CDR3 runs 14 residues. CDR1 SGHRS and CDR2 YFSETQ come from the germline V gene. The CDR3 sequence: CASSMTTGDEKLFF. CDR3 sequence (DNA): TGTGCCAGCAGCATGACTACAGGGGATGAAAAACTGTTTTTT.

In its sample, this clonotype was seen many times. The chain links TRBV18 to TRBJ1-6; D gene uncertain. V lost 6 bases and J lost 5, with 8 bases in between. Germline assignment: CDR1 KGHSH and CDR2 LQKENI. The CDR3 extends over 13 amino acids. The CDR3 bases are TGTGCCAGCTCTGGCAACAATAATTCACCCCTCCACTTT. It codes for CASSGNNNSPLHF. The full variable domain, completed using reference TRBV18 and TRBJ1-6, is NAGVMQNPRHLVRRRGQEARLRCSPMKGHSHVYWYRQLPEEGLKFMVYLQKENIIDESGMPKERFSAEFPKEGPSILRIQQVVRGDSAAYFCASSGNNNSPLHFGNGTRLTVT.

This clonotype was recorded at least ten times. The V and J genes are TRBV28 and TRBJ1-5; 7 bases map to TRBD1. This CDR3 comprises 13 residues. Germline-derived CDR1 and CDR2 are MDHEN and SYDVKM. Trimming removed 6 bases from V and 7 bases from J; junction bases left unmatched: 6. The CDR3 reads CASRRQGSQPQHF. The CDR3 bases are TGTGCCAGCAGGCGACAGGGCTCACAGCCCCAGCATTTT.

Note on this clonotype: This may be a read error, as it is one base from a much larger clone. The chain links TRBV5-1 to TRBJ2-7, with 10 bases matching TRBD2. The J call may be faulty, since TRBJ2-1 better matches the DNA end. The V gene's germline CDR1 is SGHRS and CDR2 YFSETQ. The CDR3 runs to 14 residues. CDR3 DNA sequence: TGCGCCAGCAGCAGGACTAGCGGAACCTACGAGCAGTTCTTC. Amino acid sequence: CASSRTSGTYEQFF.

The CDR3 coding sequence is TGTGCCAGCAGCGCCACCACAGGATACTACAATGAGCAGTTCTTC. It specifies CASSATTGYYNEQFF. This chain joins TRBV9 and TRBJ2-1; D is possibly TRBD1 (5 bases). Germline CDR1 reads SGDLS; CDR2 reads YYNGEE. Between the trimmed V and J ends, which lost 3 bases and 3 bases, there was a span of 13 bases. The CDR3 sequence is 15 residues long.